The sequence of this T cell receptor beta chain was determined in a study of blood T cell repertoires in COVID-19. Study-wide background: Some COVID-19 samples were acute and others convalescent; all came from the United States, Italy and Spain. Nucleic acid was either cDNA or gDNA, and it came from T cells, B-cell-depleted T cells, or PBMCs.

This clone was detected only once. The authors' processing: How many nucleated cells were present was estimated from reference gene primer amplification. Libraries were prepared by immunoSEQ multiplex PCR; TCRdb keeps only in-frame clonotypes and omits some of them. V, J and clone size derive from that table, while D and trimming were established from the DNA sequence. Of about 160,000 clones listed, approximately 80% are singletons. Germline CDR1 reads SGHKS; CDR2 reads YYEKEE (reference sequence). Trimming removed 1 base from V and 4 bases from J, with 11 bases in between. The CDR3 sequence is 15 residues long.

J is TRBJ1-4 and V is TRBV5-5, with D possibly being TRBD1 (5 bases). The sequence was collected from a woman older than 75 with acute or convalescent COVID-19. Sequencing was performed on peripheral blood. The CDR3 spells CASSLWGSDNEKLFF. The CDR3 region has the DNA TGTGCCAGCAGCTTGTGGGGCAGCGATAATGAAAAACTGTTTTTT.